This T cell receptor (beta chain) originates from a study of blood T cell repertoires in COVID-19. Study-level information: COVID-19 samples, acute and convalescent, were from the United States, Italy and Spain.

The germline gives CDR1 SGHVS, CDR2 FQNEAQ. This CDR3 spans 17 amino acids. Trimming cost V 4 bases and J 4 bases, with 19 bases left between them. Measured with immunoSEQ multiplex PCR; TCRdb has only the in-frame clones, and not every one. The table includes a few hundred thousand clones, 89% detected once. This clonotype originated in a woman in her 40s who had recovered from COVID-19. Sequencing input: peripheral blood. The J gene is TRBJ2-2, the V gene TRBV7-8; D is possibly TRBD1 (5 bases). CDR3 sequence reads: CASSSPQRGMSTGELFF. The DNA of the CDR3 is TGTGCCAGCAGCTCCCCCCAAAGGGGAATGAGCACCGGGGAGCTGTTTTTT.